Below, 25 T cell receptor beta chains from the same sample are listed, as sequenced in a study of T-cell reconstitution after alpha-beta-depleted transplantation in children. A library of TCRbeta sequences, prepared with unique molecular identifiers, was generated. In TCRdb, the PCR reads were re-called with MiXCR into one record per CDR3 protein. The sample includes some 550,000 distinct CDR3 sequences, roughly 23% of them seen just once. Specimen: PBMCs, mostly from graft donor cells, collected 360 days after TCRalphabeta/CD19-depleted stem cell transplant. The source is a boy in the first two years of life who had a stem cell transplant for acute myeloid leukemia, so the T cells may come from the graft donor.

The table lists this clonotype with many counts. The gene calls are TRBV20-1 and TRBJ2-3; 8 bases line up with TRBD2. J gave up 7 bases and V 6 bases, and 9 bases lay outside the gene matches. Germline lookup yields CDR1 DFQATT and CDR2 SNEGSKA (reference sequence). The CDR3 contains 13 residues. The chain's CDR3 is CSASKTSDYTQYF. In DNA form, the CDR3 reads TGCAGTGCGAGTAAGACTAGCGACTATACGCAGTATTTT.

This clonotype was found many times. The CDR3 DNA sequence: TGCAGTGCTAGAGATCTCCGGGCCTACAATGAGCAGTTCTTC. Its translation is CSARDLRAYNEQFF. This chain uses TRBV20-1 with TRBJ2-1; no definite D call. There are 14 residues in the CDR3. Trimming removed 0 bases at V and 2 bases at J, with 8 bases between. Germline CDR1 reads DFQATT; CDR2 reads SNEGSKA (reference sequence).

This clonotype was picked up a small number of times. This chain joins TRBV29-1 and TRBJ2-5; D is ambiguous. CDR1 and CDR2 from the germline V gene are SQVTM and ANQGSEA. CDR3 length equals 13 residues. V was trimmed by 1 base and J by 3 bases, leaving 9 bases between them. This CDR3 is CSVEGTKEETQYF. CDR3 bases: TGCAGCGTTGAAGGAACCAAGGAAGAGACCCAGTACTTC. Filled out from reference TRBV29-1 and TRBJ2-5, the complete variable domain reads SAVISQKPSRDICQRGTSLTIQCQVDSQVTMMFWYRQQPGQSLTLIATANQGSEATYESGFVIDKFPISRPNLTFSTLTVSNMSPEDSSIYLCSVEGTKEETQYFGPGTRLLVL.

This clonotype occurred many times. The genes are TRBV5-5 and TRBJ2-5, with D possibly matching TRBD2 (5 bases). The CDR3 loop spans 16 amino acids. The V gene lost 3 bases and the J gene lost 2 bases, with 17 bases spanning the gap. The germline gives CDR1 SGHKS, CDR2 YYEKEE (reference sequence). The DNA for the CDR3 is TGTGCCAGCAGCTCCGCCCCGGACTGGCTACAAGAGACCCAGTACTTC. Translated: CASSSAPDWLQETQYF.

The V gene is TRBV10-3, the J gene TRBJ2-1, with 8 bases identical to TRBD2. Germline CDR1 is ENHRY and CDR2 is SYGVKD. CDR3 length: 18 residues. Losses at the gene ends were 4 bases for V and 0 bases for J; bases not matched to a gene: 11. The CDR3 DNA reads as TGTGCCATCAGTGGGGACGGGGGAGCGGGGGTCTCCTACAATGAGCAGTTCTTC. Encoded protein: CAISGDGGAGVSYNEQFF.

This clonotype was found many times. V is TRBV20-1 and J is TRBJ2-5, with 13 positions matching TRBD2. The germline V gene has CDR1 DFQATT and CDR2 SNEGSKA (reference sequence). This CDR3 is 15 amino acids long. V lost 6 bases, J lost 5 bases, and 9 bases stayed unmatched. This CDR3 is CSADGLAGEEETQYF. Here the CDR3 DNA reads TGCAGTGCCGACGGACTAGCGGGGGAGGAGGAGACCCAGTACTTC.

The rearrangement uses TRBV5-1 and TRBJ2-3; the D gene could be TRBD1 or TRBD2 (5 bases each). The V gene lost 0 bases and the J gene lost 2 bases, with 10 bases spanning the gap. Germline-derived CDR1 and CDR2 are SGHRS and YFSETQ. The CDR3 is 15 amino acids. This CDR3 is CASSLGGPPTDTQYF. The CDR3 coding sequence is TGCGCCAGCAGCTTGGGGGGACCCCCCACAGATACGCAGTATTTT. The variable domain in full, with the rest retrieved from reference TRBV5-1 and TRBJ2-3, is KAGVTQTPRYLIKTRGQQVTLSCSPISGHRSVSWYQQTPGQGLQFLFEYFSETQRNKGNFPGRFSGRQFSNSRSEMNVSTLELGDSALYLCASSLGGPPTDTQYFGPGTRLTVL.

The V gene is TRBV29-1, the J gene TRBJ2-3, with 10 positions matching TRBD2. This CDR3 is 14 amino acids long. CDR1 is SQVTM and CDR2 is ANQGSEA in the germline V gene. V dropped 6 bases and J dropped 2; count of bases not matched to a gene: 5. DNA of the CDR3: TGCAGCGTACTGGGACTAGCGTACACAGATACGCAGTATTTT. Amino acid sequence: CSVLGLAYTDTQYF.

This clonotype was found many times. The V call is TRBV7-9, the J call TRBJ1-2; 8 nucleotides align to TRBD1. Looked up from germline, CDR1 is SEHNR and CDR2 is FQNEAQ (reference sequence). The CDR3 consists of 14 residues. The trim removed 2 bases at V and 8 bases at J, leaving 7 bases unmatched. The CDR3 nucleotides read TGTGCCAGCAGCTTACCGGACAGGGCTGGCGGCTACACCTTC. The encoded protein is CASSLPDRAGGYTF.

This clonotype was seen a few times. This chain connects TRBV21-1 to TRBJ2-2; the table gives TRBD1 as D, unverified against the DNA. TRBV21-1 is termed a pseudogene. There are 21 residues in the CDR3. CDR3 bases: TGTGCCAGCAGCAAGTCCCACCCCCCTCTCGCGGACAATCCTTTCACCGGGGAGCTGTTTTTT. Translation gives CASSKSHPPLADNPFTGELFF.

The V gene is TRBV10-3, the J gene TRBJ2-5; 9 bases match TRBD2. Germline V gene sequence: CDR1 ENHRY, CDR2 SYGVKD. This CDR3 comprises 14 residues. The chain's CDR3 is CASSSGGRQETQYF. CDR3 coding DNA: TGTGCAAGTTCGAGCGGGGGGCGCCAAGAGACCCAGTACTTC.

This clonotype was detected many times. This chain links TRBV20-1 with TRBJ1-1; no definite D call. The V end was cut by 0 bases, the J end by 0 bases, with 8 bases between. Germline-derived CDR1 and CDR2 are DFQATT and SNEGSKA (reference sequence). The CDR3 loop spans 14 amino acids. The CDR3 reads CSARDLNLNTEAFF. CDR3 DNA: TGCAGTGCTAGAGACCTAAACCTGAACACTGAAGCTTTCTTT.

The V call is TRBV6-2 or TRBV6-3, the J call TRBJ1-4; 7 bases agree with TRBD1. With V trimmed by 2 bases and J by 7 bases, 4 bases remained unmatched. The CDR3 totals 14 residues. Germline V gene lookup returns CDR1 MNHEY and CDR2 SVGEGT. The CDR3 sequence is CASSYRGRGEKLFF. The CDR3 DNA is TGTGCCAGCAGTTACAGGGGGCGAGGTGAAAAACTGTTTTTT.

This clonotype was counted at least ten times. The J gene is TRBJ2-1, the V gene TRBV12-3 or TRBV12-4; D unresolved. Trimming took off 3 bases at V and 8 bases at J, with 20 bases between the two ends. There are 16 residues in the CDR3. DNA of the CDR3: TGTGCCAGCAGTTTTATTGGACCCCCGCGCCCCCATGAGCAGTTCTTC. It codes for CASSFIGPPRPHEQFF.

J is TRBJ2-5 and V is TRBV20-1; the D is unclear. Trimming stripped 2 bases from V and 3 bases from J, with 4 bases between. There are 11 residues in the CDR3. Germline V gene lookup returns CDR1 DFQATT and CDR2 SNEGSKA (reference sequence). The CDR3 sequence: CSARLEETQYF. As DNA, the CDR3 is TGCAGTGCTAGACTAGAAGAGACCCAGTACTTC.

V usage is TRBV7-6 and J usage is TRBJ2-2; TRBD1 matches at 8 bases. CDR3 size: 15 residues. J was trimmed by 2 bases and V by 5 bases; bases with no gene match: 4. Germline V gene sequence: CDR1 SGHVS, CDR2 FNYEAQ. In nucleotides, the CDR3 is TGTGCCAGCAGCAGGGACAGGCCAAACACCGGGGAGCTGTTTTTT. Translating gives CASSRDRPNTGELFF.

This clonotype has a handful of counts. The chain combines TRBV7-9 with TRBJ2-7; weak D call: TRBD2 (5 bases). CDR1 is SEHNR and CDR2 is FQNEAQ in the germline V gene (reference sequence). This CDR3 is 13 amino acids long. CDR3 residues: CASSTTSGWAVTV. Here the CDR3 DNA reads TGTGCCAGCAGCACGACCTCGGGGTGGGCAGTCACCGTC.

This clonotype was observed a handful of times. This chain links TRBV20-1 with TRBJ2-7, with 10 bases identical to TRBD1. Germline trimming cut 5 bases from V and 1 base from J; bases unmatched to any gene: 5. CDR3 length: 14 amino acids. Looked up from germline, CDR1 is DFQATT and CDR2 is SNEGSKA (reference sequence). CDR3 sequence (DNA): TGCAGTGCTGCGGACAGGGGGAGATCCTACGAGCAGTACTTC. It codes for CSAADRGRSYEQYF.

This clonotype was detected ten times or more. V gene TRBV29-1 combines with J gene TRBJ2-7; 10 bases are a match to TRBD1. CDR1 SQVTM and CDR2 ANQGSEA come from the germline V gene. The V gene end was trimmed by 7 bases and the J gene end by 2 bases; junction bases not matched to a gene: 8. This CDR3 has 14 amino acids. The DNA of the CDR3 is TGCAGCGCCAGGCGGGGACAGGGGACCTACGAGCAGTACTTC. Translating it yields CSARRGQGTYEQYF.

The V gene is TRBV12-3 or TRBV12-4, the J gene TRBJ2-7; 7 nucleotides match TRBD1. J lost 5 bases, V lost 6 bases, and 10 bases had no gene match. This CDR3 comprises 14 residues. The CDR3 spells CASSPQRGLNEQYF. In nucleotides, the CDR3 is TGTGCCAGCAGCCCCCAGAGGGGGCTAAACGAGCAGTACTTC.

V and J are TRBV4-3 and TRBJ1-2; 7 positions match TRBD1. The CDR3 contains 19 residues. Losses at the gene ends were 4 bases for V and 8 bases for J; bases not matched to a gene: 25. The germline CDR1 and CDR2 sequences are LGHNA and YSLEER. The CDR3 loop is CASSPDRVDRTGANSGYTF. CDR3 sequence (DNA): TGCGCCAGCAGCCCCGACAGGGTGGACCGGACAGGAGCGAATTCAGGCTACACCTTC.

The chain joins TRBV19 to TRBJ2-2, with D tentatively TRBD2 (6 bases). The CDR3 covers 16 residues. V lost 6 bases and J lost 2, with 16 bases in between. Germline CDR1 is LNHDA and CDR2 is SQIVND (reference sequence). In DNA, the CDR3 is TGTGCCAGTAGCCCTATGAGGAGGGACAACACCGGGGAGCTGTTTTTT. Translated, it gives CASSPMRRDNTGELFF.

The genes are TRBV20-1 and TRBJ1-5; D unresolved. Trimming pared 3 bases from V and 7 bases from J, leaving 13 bases between. This CDR3 is 13 amino acids long. Germline CDR1 is DFQATT and CDR2 is SNEGSKA (reference sequence). The CDR3 loop reads CSASGVTGQPQHF. The CDR3 bases are TGCAGTGCTAGTGGCGTTACGGGGCAGCCCCAGCATTTT.

This clonotype was seen more than once but under ten times. The genes are TRBV12-3 or TRBV12-4 and TRBJ2-6; 9 nucleotides align to TRBD1. The CDR3 runs to 15 residues. V lost 5 bases to trimming and J lost 4 bases; unmatched junction nucleotides: 3. CDR3: CASSPDRGGANVLTF. CDR3 sequence (DNA): TGTGCCAGCAGTCCAGACAGGGGGGGGGCCAACGTCCTGACTTTC.

Of note for this clonotype: Being one base from a much bigger clone, this may be a read error. The V call is TRBV20-1, the J call TRBJ1-1; 8 bases fit TRBD1. The CDR3 consists of 15 residues. Germline V gene lookup returns CDR1 DFQATT and CDR2 SNEGSKA (reference sequence). The CDR3 DNA is TGCTGTGCCCTGACAGGGGAAAATTCGAACACTGAAGCTTTCTTT. Its protein product is CCALTGENSNTEAFF.